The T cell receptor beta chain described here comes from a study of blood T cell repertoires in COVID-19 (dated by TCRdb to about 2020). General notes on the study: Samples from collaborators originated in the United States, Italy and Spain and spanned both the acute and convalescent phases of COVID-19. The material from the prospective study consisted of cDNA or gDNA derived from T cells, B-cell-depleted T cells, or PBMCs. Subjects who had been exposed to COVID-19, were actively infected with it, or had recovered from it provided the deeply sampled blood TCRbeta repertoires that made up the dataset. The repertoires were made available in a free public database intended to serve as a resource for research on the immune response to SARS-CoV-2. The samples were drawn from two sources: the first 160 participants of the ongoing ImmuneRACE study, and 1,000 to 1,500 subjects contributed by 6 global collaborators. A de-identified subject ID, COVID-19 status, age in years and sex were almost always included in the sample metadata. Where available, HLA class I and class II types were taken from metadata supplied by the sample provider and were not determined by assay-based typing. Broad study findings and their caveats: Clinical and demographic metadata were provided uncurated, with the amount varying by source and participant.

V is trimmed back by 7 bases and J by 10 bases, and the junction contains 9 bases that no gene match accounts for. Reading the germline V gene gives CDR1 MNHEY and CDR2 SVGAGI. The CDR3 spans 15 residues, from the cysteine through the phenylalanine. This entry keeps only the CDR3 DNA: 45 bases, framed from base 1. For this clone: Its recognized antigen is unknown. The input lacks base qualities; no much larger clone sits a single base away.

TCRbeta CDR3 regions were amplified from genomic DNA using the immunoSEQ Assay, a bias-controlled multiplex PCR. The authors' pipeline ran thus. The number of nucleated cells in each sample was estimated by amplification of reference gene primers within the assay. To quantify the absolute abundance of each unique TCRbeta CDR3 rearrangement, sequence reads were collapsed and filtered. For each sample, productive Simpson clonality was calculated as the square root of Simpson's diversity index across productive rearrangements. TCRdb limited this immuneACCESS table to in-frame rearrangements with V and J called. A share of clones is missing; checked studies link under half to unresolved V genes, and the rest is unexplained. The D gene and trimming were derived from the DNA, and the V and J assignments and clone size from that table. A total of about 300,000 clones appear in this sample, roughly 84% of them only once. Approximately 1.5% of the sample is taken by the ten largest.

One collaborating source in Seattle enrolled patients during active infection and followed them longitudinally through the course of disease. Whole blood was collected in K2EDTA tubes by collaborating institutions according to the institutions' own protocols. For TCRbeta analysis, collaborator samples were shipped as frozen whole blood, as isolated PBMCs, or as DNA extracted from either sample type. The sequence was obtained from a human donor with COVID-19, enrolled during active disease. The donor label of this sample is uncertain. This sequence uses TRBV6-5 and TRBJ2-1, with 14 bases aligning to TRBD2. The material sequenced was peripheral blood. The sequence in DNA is TGTGCCAGCAACCCCGAGGGACTAGCGGGGGCCGAGCAGTTCTTC. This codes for CASNPEGLAGAEQFF.